Listed below are T cell receptor beta chains from one sample, sequenced in a study of blood T cell repertoires in COVID-19. TCRdb's table, derived via immunoSEQ multiplex PCR, lists solely in-frame clones and lacks some. The sample lists over 70,000 clones; over 75% were seen once. The sample consisted of peripheral blood. The receptors originated from a man aged 80 or over with acute or convalescent COVID-19. Each CDR3 is given without its conserved first and last residue. The D gene is left open where the match is weak.

.	TRBV4-2	14	TRBJ2-7	ASSPALGGPSYEQY
TRBD1	TRBV27	11	TRBJ1-2	ASRGTGWYGYT
.	TRBV7-9	13	TRBJ2-1	ASSGQRPPQNEQF
TRBD1	TRBV6-2/TRBV6-3	13	TRBJ1-4	ASSDRQGTNEKLF
.	TRBV27	12	TRBJ2-7	ASSLQDTSYEQY
.	TRBV7-6	13	TRBJ1-2	ASSSRIQNNYGYT
TRBD2	TRBV10-3	12	TRBJ2-2	AISPGGTGGELF
TRBD1	TRBV19	12	TRBJ1-3	ASKQGALGNTIY
TRBD2	TRBV4-1	14	TRBJ2-5	ASSTGLAGGRETQY
.	TRBV19	12	TRBJ2-4	ASSIVDRRDIQY
.	TRBV21-1	11	TRBJ2-4	ASTKLAKNIQY
.	TRBV12-3/TRBV12-4	11	TRBJ2-1	ASTIGVGNEQF
.	TRBV28	11	TRBJ1-2	ASSGGKSFGYT
TRBD1	TRBV18	13	TRBJ1-1	ASSPGDRGNTEAF
TRBD1	TRBV7-2	13	TRBJ1-4	ASSPMTGGVEKLF
TRBD2	TRBV19	13	TRBJ2-1	ASRILAGGPPEQF
TRBD1	TRBV5-6	14	TRBJ1-2	ASSSLSEEGALSYT
TRBD2	TRBV18	14	TRBJ2-1	ASSPSLLAGDNEQF
.	TRBV19	18	TRBJ1-2	ASSIAPPAGLTATNYGYT
TRBD2	TRBV28	12	TRBJ2-7	ASTPGTRTYEQY
.	TRBV21-1	14	TRBJ1-2	ASSNLGQEELYGYT
.	TRBV6-1	13	TRBJ1-2	ASSEATGRVSLYT
TRBD1	TRBV6-5	11	TRBJ1-5	ASFDRANQPQH
TRBD1	TRBV7-9	13	TRBJ1-1	ASSEAQGLGEEAF